This T cell receptor (beta chain) was sequenced in a study of Graves' ophthalmopathy and Graves' hyperthyroidism. PBMCs had their origin in fresh peripheral blood (more than 9.5 ml). The authors amplified TCR beta CDR3 regions, and they did so from RNA transcripts for repertoire sequencing. A first-round RT-PCR used HTBI primers, followed by a second-round multiplex PCR. TCRdb re-called the multiplex PCR reads with MiXCR, one entry per CDR3 protein. This sample has about 390,000 distinct CDR3 sequences, with less than 20% found just once. Points from the study as a whole: The majority of expanded thyroid clonotypes above 0.001 frequency also occurred in blood.

This clonotype has a count of ten or more. No antigen is known for it. This clonotype was sampled from a woman aged 18-35 years with stable Graves' hyperthyroidism. Sequenced material: peripheral blood.

CDR3 bases: TGTGCCAGCAGCCCGCGGGGGACTTTCTACGAGCAGTACTTC. This sequence encodes CASSPRGTFYEQYF. The rearrangement links TRBV11-3 to TRBJ2-7, with 7 bases matching TRBD2. There are 14 residues in the CDR3. The junction had 7 bases not matched to a gene; V was cut back by 5 bases and J by 3 bases. The germline V gene has CDR1 SGHNT and CDR2 YENEEA.